This T cell receptor beta chain was recovered during a study of blood T cell repertoires in COVID-19. Study-level information: Samples taken during acute and convalescent COVID-19 were collected in the United States, Italy and Spain. In each case, the material was cDNA or gDNA derived from T cells, B-cell-depleted T cells, or PBMCs.

Germline CDR1 reads MDHEN; CDR2 reads SYDVKM. Trimming at V came to 7 bases and at J to 0 bases, leaving 1 base not matched to a gene. This CDR3 region has 15 residues. In the study's own analysis: The authors estimated nucleated cell counts from reference gene primer amplification. Sequenced by immunoSEQ multiplex PCR; TCRdb stores in-frame clones only, minus some. Clone size and V and J calls were adopted from that table, with D and trimming inferred from the DNA. Here the sample spans tens of thousands of clones, about 86% being singletons. The sample was peripheral blood. The receptor was derived from a man older than 75 with acute or convalescent COVID-19. V is TRBV28 and J is TRBJ2-4; 12 bases are shared with TRBD2. The CDR3 sequence: CASKTSGRAKNIQYF. The CDR3 nucleotides are TGTGCCAGCAAGACTAGCGGGAGAGCCAAAAACATTCAGTACTTC.